Below are 29 T cell receptor beta chains sequenced from a single sample in a study of T cell repertoires in cytomegalovirus infection. These receptors' targets are unknown. TCRdb redid the calling of the reads with MiXCR, one entry per CDR3 protein. Of more than 65,000 distinct CDR3 sequences listed, roughly half are singletons. This specimen consisted of CD8+ T cells from cultured PBMCs, obtained from culture after CMV antigen stimulation. Source of these receptors: a human donor in good health (CMV status not recorded). Some clones in this sample may be carry-over from other donors' samples.

This clonotype was recorded only once. The gene calls are TRBV12-3 or TRBV12-4 and TRBJ2-3, with D uncertain. The CDR3 has 12 amino acids. Between the trimmed V and J ends, which lost 8 bases and 6 bases, there was a span of 12 bases. The CDR3 coding sequence is TGTGCCAGCTCTCTGCCCCCCGATACGCAGTATTTT. Encoded protein: CASSLPPDTQYF.

The genes are TRBV7-8 and TRBJ1-6, with D uncertain. Germline lookup yields CDR1 SGHVS and CDR2 FQNEAQ. Trimming removed 4 bases from V and 8 bases from J, with 15 bases in between. This CDR3 region has 15 residues. For the CDR3, the DNA is TGTGCCAGCAGCTGGACCGGGCCTGTACATTCACCCCTCCACTTT. Translated: CASSWTGPVHSPLHF.

V gene TRBV20-1 combines with J gene TRBJ1-1; unclear D gene. With 4 bases removed from V and 2 bases from J, the gap between germline ends came to 11 bases. CDR3 length: 13 residues. From germline, CDR1 is DFQATT and CDR2 SNEGSKA (reference sequence). The CDR3 DNA reads TGCAGTGCTATTTATCGGGAAAACACTGAAGCTTTCTTT. Amino acid sequence: CSAIYRENTEAFF.

The chain recombines TRBV2 with TRBJ1-1; TRBD1 is a possible D gene (6 bases). This CDR3 comprises 13 residues. Germline CDR1 reads SNHLY; CDR2 reads FYNNEI. V lost 7 bases to trimming and J lost 4 bases, with 13 bases between them. This CDR3 is CASTPGAGTEAFF. CDR3 DNA: TGTGCCAGCACTCCGGGGGCGGGCACTGAAGCTTTCTTT.

V and J are TRBV2 and TRBJ2-3; 9 bases are a match to TRBD2. The CDR3 loop spans 16 amino acids. V was pared by 1 base and J by 2 bases, with 4 bases of the junction left unmatched. Germline lookup yields CDR1 SNHLY and CDR2 FYNNEI. The CDR3 DNA sequence: TGTGCCAGCAGTGAAGGACTAGCGGACAACACAGATACGCAGTATTTT. It encodes CASSEGLADNTDTQYF.

Only a few counts were recorded for this clonotype. V gene TRBV7-6 combines with J gene TRBJ2-4; D perhaps matches TRBD2 (6 bases). Deletions cut 6 bases from V and 0 bases from J, with 18 bases between. The CDR3 contains 17 residues. Germline V gene lookup returns CDR1 SGHVS and CDR2 FNYEAQ. DNA of the CDR3: TGTGCCAGCAGTAAGTCGGGAGCCCGGGGAGCCAAAAACATTCAGTACTTC. Encoded protein: CASSKSGARGAKNIQYF.

This rearrangement joins TRBV27 to TRBJ1-1, with unresolved D. Trimming shortened V by 1 base and J by 1 base, and 16 bases separated the two germline ends. The CDR3 runs to 17 residues. Germline CDR1 is MNHEY and CDR2 is SMNVEV (reference sequence). The CDR3 protein is CASSLYPSGSGNTEAFF. For the CDR3, the DNA is TGTGCCAGCAGTTTATATCCGTCGGGGAGTGGGAACACTGAAGCTTTCTTT.

V and J are TRBV6-1 and TRBJ1-1, with D perhaps matching TRBD1 (5 bases). The germline CDR1 and CDR2 sequences are MNHNS and SASEGT. V lost 3 bases and J lost 4, with 12 bases in between. The CDR3 has 14 amino acids. The CDR3 DNA follows: TGTGCCAGCAGTGACCCGGGAGGGACCACTGAAGCTTTCTTT. It specifies CASSDPGGTTEAFF.

Comments on this clonotype: Compared with germline, one end of the junction differs, possibly owing to a read error. The V call is TRBV6-8, the J call TRBJ2-3; no firm D call. There are 16 residues in the CDR3. CDR1 and CDR2 (germline): MNHGY, SAAAGT. The CDR3 sequence is CASSHTPTPSTDTQYF. The CDR3, as DNA: TGTGCCAGCAGTCACACCCCTACACCGAGCACGGATACGCAGTATTTT.

This chain joins TRBV5-4 and TRBJ1-1; D gene uncertain. CDR1 is SGHNT and CDR2 is YYREEE in the germline V gene (reference sequence). The CDR3 runs 13 residues. Trimming stripped 1 base from V and 1 base from J, with 5 bases between. The CDR3 DNA reads as TGTGCCAGCAGCTTGCGGGCGAACACTGAAGCTTTCTTT. Translated, it gives CASSLRANTEAFF.

The chain has TRBV7-6 and TRBJ1-1; unclear D gene. From germline, CDR1 is SGHVS and CDR2 FNYEAQ. The V and J ends lost 1 base and 6 bases respectively, with 18 bases between them. The CDR3 is 16 amino acids. CDR3 sequence: CASSLESPGYSSEAFF. The DNA for the CDR3 is TGTGCCAGCAGCTTAGAAAGTCCCGGGTATTCTTCTGAAGCTTTCTTT.

The chain uses TRBV12-3 or TRBV12-4 and TRBJ2-7; TRBD1 aligns across 10 bases. This CDR3 has 13 amino acids. V trimming: 10 bases; J trimming: 6 bases; junction bases outside the gene matches: 9. The CDR3 here is CAKSGTGAGEQYF. CDR3 in DNA: TGTGCCAAATCCGGGACAGGGGCCGGCGAGCAGTACTTC.

This clonotype was seen a few times. The chain recombines TRBV30 with TRBJ2-3; 8 bases align to TRBD2. Unmatched junction bases numbered 5, after V lost 1 base and J lost 2 bases. The CDR3 runs 15 residues. Germline V gene lookup returns CDR1 GTSNPN and CDR2 SVGIG (reference sequence). The CDR3 loop is CAWSEAGGFTDTQYF. The CDR3 DNA sequence: TGTGCCTGGAGTGAGGCGGGAGGATTCACAGATACGCAGTATTTT.

The chain recombines TRBV5-1 with TRBJ1-1, with D maybe TRBD1 (6 bases). CDR1 SGHRS and CDR2 YFSETQ come from the germline V gene. Trimming cost V 3 bases and J 1 base, with 19 bases left between them. CDR3 length: 17 amino acids. CDR3: CASSSLPPQGTNTEAFF. The CDR3 DNA sequence: TGCGCCAGCAGCTCCTTACCACCCCAGGGGACGAACACTGAAGCTTTCTTT.

The chain uses TRBV6-1 and TRBJ2-1; TRBD1 might be the D (5 bases). The V gene's germline CDR1 is MNHNS and CDR2 SASEGT. Deletions cut 8 bases from V and 9 bases from J, with 17 bases between. This CDR3 spans 13 amino acids. DNA of the CDR3: TGTGCCAGCGGCCAGGGCCGAAAGGGTGAGCAGTTCTTC. Translation gives CASGQGRKGEQFF.

V and J are TRBV7-6 and TRBJ2-2; either TRBD1 or TRBD2 may fit D (6 bases each). This CDR3 is built from 17 residues. Germline values: CDR1 SGHVS, CDR2 FNYEAQ. Trimming pared 5 bases from V and 0 bases from J, leaving 16 bases between. CDR3 residues: CASSHFGGYANTGELFF. The DNA for the CDR3 is TGTGCCAGCAGCCACTTCGGGGGCTACGCGAACACCGGGGAGCTGTTTTTT.

This clonotype was recorded many times. The J gene is TRBJ2-7, the V gene TRBV7-2, with TRBD2 as a possible D gene (5 bases). V dropped 4 bases and J dropped 0 bases, with 16 bases sitting between them. Germline V CDR1 and CDR2: SGHTA, FQGNSA. The CDR3 is made up of 16 amino acids. The CDR3: CASSSRGGGHSYEQYF. The CDR3 DNA is TGTGCCAGCAGCTCCCGGGGTGGCGGGCACTCCTACGAGCAGTACTTC.

In its sample, this clonotype was seen a few times. V and J are TRBV6-1 and TRBJ2-7, with 7 bases lining up with TRBD1. Germline-derived CDR1 and CDR2 are MNHNS and SASEGT. CDR3 length: 12 amino acids. The ends lost 4 bases at V and 5 bases at J; junction bases unmatched: 2. In nucleotides, the CDR3 is TGTGCCAGCAGTGCAGACAGGGACGAGCAGTACTTC. This sequence encodes CASSADRDEQYF.

This clonotype was counted between two and nine times. The chain is built from TRBV11-2 and TRBJ1-2; D is possibly TRBD1 (5 bases). The CDR3 is 14 amino acids. Looked up from germline, CDR1 is SGHAT and CDR2 is FQNNGV. V was cut by 3 bases and J by 3 bases, with 11 bases left in between. The CDR3 loop reads CASSFTQTDYGYTF. CDR3 nucleotides: TGTGCCAGCAGCTTTACCCAGACAGACTATGGCTACACCTTC.

The table lists this clonotype with a count of one. The rearrangement uses TRBV28 and TRBJ2-3; D not certain. Trimming shortened V by 1 base and J by 0 bases, and 11 bases separated the two germline ends. In germline, CDR1 is MDHEN, CDR2 SYDVKM. The CDR3 length is 16 residues. CDR3 sequence (DNA): TGTGCCAGCAGTTTATTATTGGCTGCTAGCACAGATACGCAGTATTTT. It is translated as CASSLLLAASTDTQYF. Filled out from reference TRBV28 and TRBJ2-3, the complete variable domain reads DVKVTQSSRYLVKRTGEKVFLECVQDMDHENMFWYRQDPGLGLRLIYFSYDVKMKEKGDIPEGYSVSREKKERFSLILESASTNQTSMYLCASSLLLAASTDTQYFGPGTRLTVL.

The chain couples TRBV28 to TRBJ2-1; D might be TRBD1 or TRBD2, each matching 6 bases. The germline V and J ends were trimmed by 8 bases and 12 bases, with 26 bases remaining between them. The CDR3 consists of 15 residues. From germline, CDR1 is MDHEN and CDR2 SYDVKM. DNA for the CDR3: TGTGCCAGCGGATTGGGTCGACAGGCCGGGGGAGTGCAGTTCTTC. It specifies CASGLGRQAGGVQFF. The full variable domain, in which reference TRBV28 and TRBJ2-1 provide the parts outside the CDR3, is DVKVTQSSRYLVKRTGEKVFLECVQDMDHENMFWYRQDPGLGLRLIYFSYDVKMKEKGDIPEGYSVSREKKERFSLILESASTNQTSMYLCASGLGRQAGGVQFFGPGTRLTVL.

As to this clonotype: At one end, the junction sequence differs from germline, possibly due to a read error. The rearrangement uses TRBV7-2 and TRBJ1-1; TRBD1 agrees at 9 bases. Germline V gene sequence: CDR1 SGHTA, CDR2 FQGNSA. The CDR3 consists of 15 residues. DNA for the CDR3: TGTGCCAGCAGCGTAGCCGGGACAGGGAGGACTGAAGCTTTCTTT. Amino acid sequence: CASSVAGTGRTEAFF.

The gene calls are TRBV12-3 or TRBV12-4 and TRBJ1-2, with D possibly being TRBD1 (5 bases). The CDR3 contains 14 residues. V was pared by 3 bases and J by 2 bases, with 10 bases between. In nucleotides, the CDR3 is TGTGCCAGCAGTTTTGAGGGGTTCAACTATGGCTACACCTTC. Encoded protein: CASSFEGFNYGYTF.

This chain uses TRBV27 with TRBJ1-1; D not resolved. The CDR3 length is 13 residues. V dropped 0 bases and J dropped 0 bases, with 2 bases sitting between them. The germline gives CDR1 MNHEY, CDR2 SMNVEV (reference sequence). CDR3 DNA: TGTGCCAGCAGTTTATCTATGAACACTGAAGCTTTCTTT. It specifies CASSLSMNTEAFF.

V usage is TRBV2 and J usage is TRBJ2-2; maybe TRBD2 (6 bases). The CDR3 sequence is 12 residues long. Trimming pared 11 bases from V and 6 bases from J, leaving 13 bases between. Per germline, CDR1 SNHLY and CDR2 FYNNEI. CDR3 region: CARFGSSGELFF. The CDR3 coding sequence is TGTGCCCGTTTCGGGAGCTCCGGGGAGCTGTTTTTT.

This chain uses TRBV4-1 with TRBJ1-2, with D perhaps TRBD1 (5 bases). CDR3 length: 17 residues. CDR1 MGHRA and CDR2 YSYEKL come from the germline V gene. V was cut by 3 bases and J by 8 bases, with 25 bases left in between. This CDR3 reads CASSQRDLGSYPGGYTF. CDR3 sequence (DNA): TGCGCCAGCAGCCAGCGAGACCTAGGATCGTACCCAGGGGGCTACACCTTC.

This chain uses TRBV20-1 with TRBJ1-2; 12 positions match TRBD1. Germline V gene lookup returns CDR1 DFQATT and CDR2 SNEGSKA (reference sequence). The CDR3 consists of 13 residues. Unmatched junction bases numbered 0, after V lost 3 bases and J lost 4 bases. The CDR3 region has the DNA TGCAGTGCTAGGGGACAGGGGGCCTATGGCTACACCTTC. Its protein product is CSARGQGAYGYTF.

The chain is built from TRBV4-2 and TRBJ2-3; D uncertain. The CDR3 covers 14 residues. The V end lost 3 bases, the J end lost 0 bases, and 7 bases lay between the germline ends. Germline lookup yields CDR1 LGHNA and CDR2 YNFKEQ. The chain's CDR3 is CASSQGRSTDTQYF. DNA for the CDR3: TGTGCCAGCAGCCAGGGTCGGAGCACAGATACGCAGTATTTT.

This clonotype showed up just once. This chain uses TRBV10-3 with TRBJ2-2; 11 bases align to TRBD2. Germline assignment: CDR1 ENHRY and CDR2 SYGVKD. This CDR3 has 17 amino acids. With 3 bases clipped from V and 4 bases from J, the junction kept 7 bases outside the gene matches. CDR3 residues: CAISERTSGGPTGELFF. Here the CDR3 DNA reads TGTGCCATCAGTGAAAGAACTAGCGGGGGTCCCACCGGGGAGCTGTTTTTT.